The 2 T cell receptor beta chains listed next were all sequenced from one sample in a study of blood T cell repertoires in COVID-19. Assay used: immunoSEQ multiplex PCR; TCRdb lists only in-frame clones, some missing. Of more than 110,000 clones in the sample, roughly 80% were seen once. The specimen was PBMCs or T cells enriched from blood (not recorded which). The receptors here all came from a woman between 45 and 60 years old who had recovered from COVID-19.

This clone was recorded only once. The V call is TRBV3-1 (or the pseudogene TRBV3-2), the J call TRBJ1-2; D unclear. V was pared by 2 bases and J by 6 bases, with 7 bases between. Germline V gene lookup returns CDR1 LGHDT and CDR2 YNNKEL (reference sequence). The CDR3 is 12 amino acids. CDR3: CASSQIGDGYTF. CDR3 in DNA: TGTGCCAGCAGCCAAATCGGGGATGGCTACACCTTC.

This clone has only a few counts. The chain uses TRBV20-1 and TRBJ2-7; 7 nucleotides agree with TRBD1. From germline, CDR1 is DFQATT and CDR2 SNEGSKA (reference sequence). Losses at the gene ends were 3 bases for V and 5 bases for J; bases not matched to a gene: 13. The CDR3 spans 15 residues. The CDR3 sequence is CSASRGQVLQDEQYF. In DNA, the CDR3 is TGCAGTGCTAGTCGTGGACAGGTCCTTCAAGACGAGCAGTACTTC.